This T cell receptor beta chain was profiled in a study of cytomegalovirus exposure and HLA in healthy donors. Findings of the study overall: Highly shared variants forming one cluster were likely a sequencing artifact. In an earlier analysis, about 87% or about 30%: the productive usage of most TCR beta V segments. The only immune exposure information that was available was CMV serostatus. Excluded were some V segments that proved indistinguishable, including TRBV6-2 and TRBV6-3.

From germline, CDR1 is SGHTA and CDR2 FQGNSA. The CDR3 is 18 amino acids. PCR used 60 Vbeta primers and 13 Jbeta primers. Here immunoSEQ multiplex PCR was the method, and the copy in TCRdb shows in-frame clones only, minus some. The sample contains 65,000 to 80,000 clones, nearly 80% of which appear only once. The sample holds one count of this clone. The antigen is undetermined. Specimen: PBMCs. This receptor was identified in a woman in her thirties or forties in good health and CMV-seropositive. The J gene is TRBJ2-5, the V gene TRBV7-2, with 14 bases fitting TRBD2. Written as DNA, the CDR3 is TGTGCTTCCGGCAGGGACCGACTAGCGGGGGGGGCCCAAGAGACCCAGTACTTC. Translation gives CASGRDRLAGGAQETQYF.